These 30 T cell receptor beta chains share one sample of origin, sequenced in a study of blood T cell repertoires in COVID-19. Assay: immunoSEQ multiplex PCR; the TCRdb copy retains only in-frame clones and omits some. Altogether about 73,000 clones are present, approximately 83% being singletons, with the ten largest covering 25% to 30%. Sequencing was performed on peripheral blood. The receptors were gathered from a human donor in a cohort sampled during active COVID-19.

The chain carries TRBV7-3 and TRBJ2-1, with 7 bases aligning to TRBD2. Germline CDR1 SGHTA, CDR2 FQGTGA. V lost 4 bases and J lost 5; bases outside the gene matches: 5. The CDR3 totals 14 residues. The CDR3 loop reads CASSSGGGHNEQFF. The CDR3 DNA reads TGTGCCAGCAGCTCCGGGGGAGGGCACAATGAGCAGTTCTTC.

V gene TRBV3-1 (or the pseudogene TRBV3-2) combines with J gene TRBJ2-7; D is perhaps TRBD1 (6 bases). Trimming shortened V by 3 bases and J by 3 bases, and 12 bases separated the two germline ends. Germline CDR1 is LGHDT and CDR2 is YNNKEL (reference sequence). The length of the CDR3 is 14 residues. In DNA form, the CDR3 reads TGTGCCAGCAGCCAGTACGAAGGGGGCTACGAGCAGTACTTC. It codes for CASSQYEGGYEQYF.

The chain carries TRBV11-1 and TRBJ2-2, with 8 bases identical to TRBD1. Losses at the gene ends were 0 bases for V and 8 bases for J; bases not matched to a gene: 14. Germline V gene lookup returns CDR1 SGHAT and CDR2 FQDESV (reference sequence). This CDR3 has 18 residues. The CDR3 DNA follows: TGTGCCAGCAGCTTAGCGGAGATTGGGACAGGCCCACGGGGGGAGCTGTTTTTT. Translated: CASSLAEIGTGPRGELFF.

The V call is TRBV6-5, the J call TRBJ1-2; TRBD1 matches 8 bases. Germline trimming cut 3 bases from V and 11 bases from J; bases unmatched to any gene: 5. The CDR3 is made up of 12 amino acids. CDR1 MNHEY and CDR2 SVGAGI come from the germline V gene. The CDR3 loop is CASSYGQGGYTF. Written as DNA, the CDR3 is TGTGCCAGCAGTTATGGACAGGGAGGTTACACCTTC.

The V and J genes are TRBV5-4 and TRBJ2-1; D unclear. The V and J ends lost 0 bases and 6 bases respectively, with 16 bases between them. CDR1 and CDR2 (germline): SGHNT, YYREEE (reference sequence). This CDR3 is built from 16 residues. In DNA, the CDR3 is TGTGCCAGCAGCTTGGGTCCTAGTGCCGTCCGCAATGAGCAGTTCTTC. Protein product: CASSLGPSAVRNEQFF. The variable domain in full, completed from reference TRBV5-4 and TRBJ2-1, reads ETGVTQSPTHLIKTRGQQVTLRCSSQSGHNTVSWYQQALGQGPQFIFQYYREEENGRGNFPPRFSGLQFPNYSSELNVNALELDDSALYLCASSLGPSAVRNEQFFGPGTRLTVL.

The chain combines TRBV19 with TRBJ2-7, with TRBD1 identical over 7 bases. Trimming at V came to 3 bases and at J to 6 bases, leaving 11 bases not matched to a gene. The CDR3 is 15 amino acids. Germline-derived CDR1 and CDR2 are LNHDA and SQIVND (reference sequence). This chain's CDR3 is CASSMTGLQGREQYF. Here the CDR3 DNA reads TGTGCCAGTAGTATGACAGGGCTTCAGGGGCGCGAGCAGTACTTC.

V is TRBV18 and J is TRBJ2-2; possibly TRBD2 for D (5 bases). V was pared by 2 bases and J by 6 bases, with 10 bases between. Germline CDR1 and CDR2: KGHSH and LQKENI. The CDR3 runs to 14 residues. The CDR3 loop reads CASSPVQRAGELFF. In DNA form, the CDR3 reads TGTGCCAGCTCACCAGTACAGAGGGCCGGGGAGCTGTTTTTT. Variable domain in full (rest from reference TRBV18 and TRBJ2-2): NAGVMQNPRHLVRRRGQEARLRCSPMKGHSHVYWYRQLPEEGLKFMVYLQKENIIDESGMPKERFSAEFPKEGPSILRIQQVVRGDSAAYFCASSPVQRAGELFFGEGSRLTVL.

In DNA, the CDR3 is TGTGCCAGCAGCCCATCCTACGAGCAGTACTTC. Amino acids: CASSPSYEQYF. The gene calls are TRBV7-2 and TRBJ2-7; D is undetermined. With 5 bases removed from V and 1 base from J, the gap between germline ends came to 3 bases. The CDR3 runs 11 residues. From germline, CDR1 is SGHTA and CDR2 FQGNSA.

The chain couples TRBV28 to TRBJ2-5; a possible D gene is TRBD1 (6 bases). This CDR3 region has 13 residues. CDR1 and CDR2 (germline): MDHEN, SYDVKM. V lost 4 bases and J lost 4, with 10 bases in between. The CDR3, as DNA: TGTGCCAGCAGTTATGACAGGAGAGAGACCCAGTACTTC. Translation: CASSYDRRETQYF.

The V and J genes are TRBV5-5 and TRBJ2-7, with 9 nucleotides matching TRBD1. Unmatched junction bases numbered 9, after V lost 4 bases and J lost 4 bases. Germline CDR1 is SGHKS and CDR2 is YYEKEE (reference sequence). This CDR3 contains 15 residues. CDR3 residues: CASSVGTGSWYEQYF. CDR3 nucleotide sequence: TGTGCCAGCAGCGTTGGGACAGGGAGTTGGTACGAGCAGTACTTC.

The CDR3 protein is CASSESISVYNEQFF. Here the CDR3 DNA reads TGTGCCAGTAGTGAGTCGATCTCGGTGTACAATGAGCAGTTCTTC. The chain is built from TRBV19 and TRBJ2-1; D gene unclear. The CDR3 has 15 amino acids. V lost 5 bases, J lost 4 bases, and 15 bases lay in between. Germline lookup yields CDR1 LNHDA and CDR2 SQIVND (reference sequence). The full variable domain, with the rest looked up from reference TRBV19 and TRBJ2-1, is DGGITQSPKYLFRKEGQNVTLSCEQNLNHDAMYWYRQDPGQGLRLIYYSQIVNDFQKGDIAEGYSVSREKKESFPLTVTSAQKNPTAFYLCASSESISVYNEQFFGPGTRLTVL.

The rearrangement links TRBV29-1 to TRBJ2-1; possible D gene TRBD2, 6 bases. The V and J ends lost 3 bases and 2 bases respectively, with 8 bases between them. This CDR3 spans 13 amino acids. Looked up from germline, CDR1 is SQVTM and CDR2 is ANQGSEA. This chain's CDR3 is CSVERGTYNEQFF. In nucleotides, the CDR3 is TGCAGCGTTGAGCGGGGAACCTACAATGAGCAGTTCTTC.

The rearrangement links TRBV13 to TRBJ1-1; no clear D gene. The germline V and J ends were trimmed by 3 bases and 5 bases, with 10 bases remaining between them. Germline V gene data show CDR1 as PRHDT and CDR2 as FYEKMQ (reference sequence). This CDR3 comprises 13 residues. Here the CDR3 reads CASSFSMRTEAFF. The CDR3 DNA is TGTGCCAGCAGCTTTTCAATGCGGACTGAAGCTTTCTTT. The complete variable domain, with remaining parts taken from reference TRBV13 and TRBJ1-1, reads AAGVIQSPRHLIKEKRETATLKCYPIPRHDTVYWYQQGPGQDPQFLISFYEKMQSDKGSIPDRFSAQQFSDYHSELNMSSLELGDSALYFCASSFSMRTEAFFGQGTRLTVV.

V and J are TRBV3-1 (or the pseudogene TRBV3-2) and TRBJ1-2, with TRBD1 matching over 10 bases. Germline assignment: CDR1 LGHDT and CDR2 YNNKEL (reference sequence). After removal of 4 bases from V and 2 bases from J, the junction contained 4 bases not matched to a gene. This CDR3 comprises 15 residues. The CDR3 is CASSRPGQGNYGYTF. CDR3 coding DNA: TGTGCCAGCAGCCGCCCGGGACAGGGGAACTATGGCTACACCTTC.

This clone is a singleton in its sample. V and J are TRBV2 and TRBJ2-3, with 8 bases aligning to TRBD1. The CDR3 covers 14 residues. Germline trimming cut 6 bases from V and 1 base from J; bases unmatched to any gene: 3. Per the germline V gene, CDR1 is SNHLY and CDR2 is FYNNEI. The CDR3 reads CASRAGGGTDTQYF. CDR3 bases: TGTGCCAGCAGGGCAGGGGGCGGCACAGATACGCAGTATTTT.

The chain links TRBV5-1 to TRBJ2-5, with 10 bases that match TRBD1. The length of the CDR3 is 16 residues. CDR1 is SGHRS and CDR2 is YFSETQ in the germline V gene. The junction had 11 bases not matched to a gene; V was cut back by 4 bases and J by 5 bases. The CDR3 loop is CASSITGQGNGETQYF. The CDR3 DNA reads as TGCGCCAGCAGCATAACGGGACAGGGGAATGGGGAGACCCAGTACTTC.

The V and J genes are TRBV5-1 and TRBJ1-6, with a possible D match to TRBD1 (6 bases). Germline V gives CDR1 SGHRS, CDR2 YFSETQ. The CDR3 runs 13 residues. V was shortened by 6 bases and J by 8 bases, with 12 bases between the two germline ends. The CDR3 DNA sequence: TGCGCCAGCACCCACAGGGAAGATTCACCCCTCCACTTT. It encodes CASTHREDSPLHF. Full variable domain (rest looked up from reference TRBV5-1 and TRBJ1-6): KAGVTQTPRYLIKTRGQQVTLSCSPISGHRSVSWYQQTPGQGLQFLFEYFSETQRNKGNFPGRFSGRQFSNSRSEMNVSTLELGDSALYLCASTHREDSPLHFGNGTRLTVT.

To note about this clone: The same CDR3 can be traced to other DNA sequences in this sample. V and J are TRBV3-1 (or the pseudogene TRBV3-2) and TRBJ2-7; 7 bases are shared with TRBD1. CDR3 length equals 14 residues. The germline V gene has CDR1 LGHDT and CDR2 YNNKEL (reference sequence). The V segment lost 4 bases and the J segment 2 bases; nucleotides outside the gene matches: 5. The CDR3 DNA sequence: TGTGCCAGCAGCCCCCGACAGGGTCCCTACGAGCAGTACTTC. It yields the protein CASSPRQGPYEQYF.

V usage is TRBV7-2 and J usage is TRBJ1-5; possible D gene TRBD1, 6 bases. The CDR3 is 15 amino acids. Trimming stripped 5 bases from V and 1 base from J, with 12 bases between. Germline CDR1 is SGHTA and CDR2 is FQGNSA. The CDR3 protein is CASSLGHTSNQPQHF. The CDR3 region has the DNA TGTGCCAGCAGCCTGGGACATACAAGCAATCAGCCCCAGCATTTT.

The chain recombines TRBV9 with TRBJ2-2; 7 nucleotides agree with TRBD2. CDR3 size: 15 residues. V shed 3 bases and J 0 bases; nucleotides not matched to a gene: 2. In germline, CDR1 is SGDLS, CDR2 YYNGEE. The CDR3 DNA follows: TGTGCCAGCAGCGCTAGCGGCGCGAACACCGGGGAGCTGTTTTTT. Translation: CASSASGANTGELFF.

The V and J genes are TRBV11-1 and TRBJ2-7; 9 bases align to TRBD1. The germline CDR1 and CDR2 sequences are SGHAT and FQDESV (reference sequence). Trimming cost V 0 bases and J 2 bases; bases outside gene matches: 8. The CDR3 totals 17 residues. The CDR3 loop is CASSLAPGQGAPYEQYF. The CDR3, as DNA: TGTGCCAGCAGCTTAGCGCCGGGACAGGGAGCCCCCTACGAGCAGTACTTC.

V and J are TRBV10-2 and TRBJ2-7, with D possibly matching TRBD1 (6 bases). In germline, CDR1 is WSHSY, CDR2 SAAADI. Between the trimmed V and J ends, which lost 6 bases and 2 bases, there was a span of 14 bases. This CDR3 is 14 amino acids long. Written as DNA, the CDR3 is TGCGCCAGCAGACGGACAGCCACAACCTACGAGCAGTACTTC. Translating gives CASRRTATTYEQYF.

J is TRBJ2-2 and V is TRBV11-2, with 7 positions matching TRBD1. Germline trimming cut 4 bases from V and 4 bases from J; bases unmatched to any gene: 6. Per the germline V gene, CDR1 is SGHAT and CDR2 is FQNNGV. The CDR3 sequence is 15 residues long. CDR3 DNA: TGTGCCAGCAGCTCAACCGACAGGGTCACCGGGGAGCTGTTTTTT. It encodes CASSSTDRVTGELFF.

This clone was seen a single time. The CDR3 is CASSFAGDTQYF. The CDR3 region has the DNA TGTGCCAGCAGCTTCGCGGGAGATACGCAGTATTTT. The rearrangement links TRBV9 to TRBJ2-3; D is possibly TRBD2 (5 bases). The CDR3 runs 12 residues. Germline V lookup: CDR1 SGDLS, CDR2 YYNGEE. Trimming removed 4 bases at V and 5 bases at J, with 8 bases between.

Notes on this clone: Distinct nucleotide sequences in the sample also encode this CDR3. The chain employs TRBV5-4 and TRBJ2-5; 11 nucleotides line up with TRBD2. This CDR3 has 14 residues. The V gene's germline CDR1 is SGHNT and CDR2 YYREEE (reference sequence). V was clipped by 5 bases and J by 1 base; unmatched bases: 1. The CDR3 coding sequence is TGTGCCAGCAGACTAGCGGGGGCCCAAGAGACCCAGTACTTC. Its translation is CASRLAGAQETQYF.

This clone came up once. The gene calls are TRBV5-1 and TRBJ2-3; TRBD1 matches at 9 bases. The trim removed 0 bases at V and 4 bases at J, leaving 3 bases unmatched. The CDR3 totals 15 residues. Per germline, CDR1 SGHRS and CDR2 YFSETQ. CDR3 nucleotides: TGCGCCAGCAGCTTGGACAGGGGGCTGGCAGATACGCAGTATTTT. Translation: CASSLDRGLADTQYF.

The gene calls are TRBV6-5 and TRBJ1-1; no clear D gene. This CDR3 is built from 14 residues. The germline V gene has CDR1 MNHEY and CDR2 SVGAGI. V was cut by 0 bases and J by 1 base, with 6 bases left in between. The CDR3 loop reads CASSYSQTNTEAFF. For the CDR3, the DNA is TGTGCCAGCAGTTACTCACAGACGAACACTGAAGCTTTCTTT.

The rearrangement links TRBV10-3 to TRBJ2-7; 9 positions agree with TRBD1. CDR3 length: 14 residues. J lost 5 bases, V lost 6 bases, and 8 bases had no gene match. Germline assignment: CDR1 ENHRY and CDR2 SYGVKD. The DNA for the CDR3 is TGTGCCATCAGAACCGGGACAGGGTTCGACGAGCAGTACTTC. Protein product: CAIRTGTGFDEQYF.

A single count supports this clone. The chain links TRBV5-4 to TRBJ2-3, with 7 bases that match TRBD1. Germline V gives CDR1 SGHNT, CDR2 YYREEE (reference sequence). The CDR3 length is 13 residues. V gave up 4 bases and J gave up 5 bases; unmatched junction bases: 4. CDR3 sequence: CASSPTGKDTQYF. The CDR3 region has the DNA TGTGCCAGCAGCCCGACAGGGAAAGATACGCAGTATTTT.

This clone showed up many times. The CDR3 here is CAISESLGAKTQYF. CDR3 coding DNA: TGTGCCATCAGTGAGTCTCTGGGGGCAAAGACCCAGTACTTC. This rearrangement joins TRBV10-3 to TRBJ2-5; D might be TRBD1 (6 bases). The CDR3 loop spans 14 amino acids. CDR1 is ENHRY and CDR2 is SYGVKD in the germline V gene. V gave up 0 bases and J gave up 6 bases, with 11 bases separating them.